Only a few counts were recorded for the clone carrying this T cell receptor (beta chain). Its specificity is not known. Trimming shortened V by 5 bases and J by 5 bases, and 12 bases separated the two germline ends. This CDR3 spans 13 amino acids. Germline assignment: CDR1 LNHDA and CDR2 SQIVND (reference sequence). This entry is derived from a study of OX40 agonist ivuxolimab in advanced cancers. TCRdb's table, derived via immunoSEQ multiplex PCR, lists solely in-frame clones and lacks some. The repertoire holds about 49,000 clones, with around nine tenths as singletons. The study, taken as a whole, reports: On average, CD8+ T cells had more expanded clones than CD4+.

The chain links TRBV19 to TRBJ2-5; TRBD2 is a possible D gene (6 bases). Sequenced material: CD4+ or CD8+ T cells sorted from blood, taken in a trial of the OX40 agonist ivuxolimab. This clonotype was sampled from an adult with an advanced solid tumor such as melanoma, head and neck, liver or kidney cancer. The CDR3, as DNA: TGTGCCAGTAGTTTAGCGGAGGGGGAGACCCAGTACTTC. Translated: CASSLAEGETQYF.